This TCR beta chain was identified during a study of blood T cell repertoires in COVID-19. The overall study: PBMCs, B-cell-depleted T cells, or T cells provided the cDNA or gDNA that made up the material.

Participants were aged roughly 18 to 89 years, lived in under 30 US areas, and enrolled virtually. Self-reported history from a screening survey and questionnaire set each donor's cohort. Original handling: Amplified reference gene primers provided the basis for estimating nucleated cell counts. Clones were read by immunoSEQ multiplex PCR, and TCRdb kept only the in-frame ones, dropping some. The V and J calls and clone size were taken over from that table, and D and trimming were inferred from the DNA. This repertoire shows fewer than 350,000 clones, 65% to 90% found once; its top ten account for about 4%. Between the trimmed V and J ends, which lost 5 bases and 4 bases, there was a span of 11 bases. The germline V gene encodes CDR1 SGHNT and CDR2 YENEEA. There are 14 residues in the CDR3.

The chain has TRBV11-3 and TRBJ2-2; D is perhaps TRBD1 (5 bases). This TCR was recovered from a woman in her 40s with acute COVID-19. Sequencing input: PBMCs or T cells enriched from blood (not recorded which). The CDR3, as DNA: TGTGCCAGCAGCCTCAGGGTGGGCACCGGGGAGCTGTTTTTT. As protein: CASSLRVGTGELFF.